This T cell receptor beta chain was sequenced in a study of blood T cell repertoires in COVID-19. Study-wide context: T cells, B-cell-depleted T cells, or PBMCs provided the cDNA or gDNA that served as material.

Original methodology: The authors estimated nucleated cell counts from reference gene primer amplification. Generated by immunoSEQ multiplex PCR, the TCRdb table keeps only in-frame clones and is missing some. V and J calls plus clone size are reproduced from that table; the DNA served to infer D and trimming. The table records 150,000 to 200,000 clones, approximately 82% of them present only once. This CDR3 region has 14 residues. The ends lost 4 bases at V and 3 bases at J; junction bases unmatched: 6. CDR1 is SQVTM and CDR2 is ANQGSEA in the germline V gene. Across over 20 US areas, participants ranged in age from about 18 to 89 years. Recovered Cohort 3 donors showed two negative PCRs, clearance, or symptom resolution.

This TCR derives from a woman aged 45 to 65 who had recovered from COVID-19. The sequencing sample was made of PBMCs or T cells enriched from blood (not recorded which). The chain couples TRBV29-1 to TRBJ1-5, with 7 nucleotides matching TRBD1. CDR3 sequence: CSVATGAINQPQHF. The CDR3 DNA reads as TGCAGCGTTGCTACAGGGGCGATCAATCAGCCCCAGCATTTT.